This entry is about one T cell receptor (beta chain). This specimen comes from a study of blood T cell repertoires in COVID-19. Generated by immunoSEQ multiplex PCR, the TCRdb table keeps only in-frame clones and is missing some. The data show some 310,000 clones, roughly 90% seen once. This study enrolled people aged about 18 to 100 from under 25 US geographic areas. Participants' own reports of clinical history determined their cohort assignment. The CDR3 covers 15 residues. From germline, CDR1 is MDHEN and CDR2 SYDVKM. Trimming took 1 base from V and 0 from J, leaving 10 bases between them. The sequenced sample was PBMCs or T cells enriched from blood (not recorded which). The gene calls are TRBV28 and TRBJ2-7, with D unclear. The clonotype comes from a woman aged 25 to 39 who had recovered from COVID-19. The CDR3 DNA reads TGTGCCAGCAGTTTATTGCAGGCCTACTCCTACGAGCAGTACTTC. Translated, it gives CASSLLQAYSYEQYF.